This T cell receptor (beta chain) came from a study of T cells in Graves' hyperthyroidism and ophthalmopathy. RNA transcripts were the template for amplifying TCR beta CDR3 regions. Using the HTBI primer set, a first-round RT-PCR was run on the TCR CDR3. TCRdb ran MiXCR on the multiplex PCR reads and lists one entry per CDR3 protein. Of 250,000 to 350,000 distinct CDR3 sequences listed, approximately 16% are singletons. CDR1 and CDR2 from the germline V gene are DFQATT and SNEGSKA (reference sequence). The CDR3 covers 17 residues. V was clipped by 6 bases and J by 4 bases; unmatched bases: 15. The authors obtained PBMCs from 9 to 10 ml of fresh peripheral blood. This clonotype was counted at least ten times.

The chain employs TRBV20-1 and TRBJ2-3; TRBD2 agrees at 11 bases. The sample consisted of blood. This clonotype originated in a man younger than 40 with Graves' hyperthyroidism. This CDR3 is CSAAPHKTSGDADTQYF. The CDR3 DNA reads TGCAGTGCCGCTCCCCATAAGACTAGCGGGGACGCAGATACGCAGTATTTT.